The 29 T cell receptor beta chains below all came from one sample that was sequenced in a study of identical twins. TCRdb fed the 5' RACE reads into MiXCR, producing one record per CDR3 protein. The sample has approximately 94,000 distinct CDR3 sequences, 5.9% seen once; the top ten hold approximately 12%. Sequencing was carried out using memory T cells sorted from blood. These receptors were collected from a woman aged 45-60 years in good health.

This clonotype showed up many times. The CDR3 DNA is TGCAGCGCGGGACAGCAGCTTTCCTACGAGCAGTACTTC. Translating gives CSAGQQLSYEQYF. This sequence joins TRBV29-1 and TRBJ2-7, with 7 bases aligning to TRBD1. This CDR3 spans 13 amino acids. V was pared by 7 bases and J by 1 base, with 7 bases of the junction left unmatched. The germline V gene encodes CDR1 SQVTM and CDR2 ANQGSEA.

This clonotype was seen at least ten times. The chain links TRBV7-3 to TRBJ2-1, with D perhaps TRBD1 (7 bases). The length of the CDR3 is 15 residues. V dropped 5 bases and J dropped 2 bases, with 13 bases sitting between them. Germline CDR1 SGHTA, CDR2 FQGTGA. DNA of the CDR3: TGTGCCAGCAGCCCGGAGGGGGCCCCCTACAATGAGCAGTTCTTC. Its translation is CASSPEGAPYNEQFF.

This clonotype was seen ten or more times. This chain links TRBV4-2 with TRBJ2-3; the match to TRBD2 covers 12 bases. Per the germline V gene, CDR1 is LGHNA and CDR2 is YNFKEQ. CDR3 length: 16 amino acids. With V trimmed by 1 base and J by 6 bases, 5 bases remained unmatched. This chain's CDR3 is CASSQVLAGGRDTQYF. CDR3 in DNA: TGTGCCAGCAGCCAAGTCCTAGCGGGAGGGCGTGATACGCAGTATTTT.

This clonotype was observed many times. The chain joins TRBV4-1 to TRBJ2-6; no firm D call. The V end lost 0 bases, the J end lost 3 bases, and 12 bases lay between the germline ends. Germline values: CDR1 MGHRA, CDR2 YSYEKL. The CDR3 runs to 17 residues. CDR3 bases: TGCGCCAGCAGCCAAGAAGGACGGACCATTGGGGCCAACGTCCTGACTTTC. This encodes CASSQEGRTIGANVLTF.

This clonotype showed up just a few times. A read error may produce the germline difference seen at one junction end. The CDR3 sequence is CASSPLNARGRNF. The CDR3 DNA reads TGTGCCAGCAGCCCCCTTAACGCAAGGGGGAGGAACTTC. V and J are TRBV3-1 and TRBJ2-5; D may correspond to TRBD1 or TRBD2 (6 bases each). The V gene's germline CDR1 is LGHDT and CDR2 YNNKEL (reference sequence). The CDR3 consists of 13 residues.

This clonotype has a count of ten or more. The chain employs TRBV5-1 and TRBJ1-2; D not resolved. The CDR3 contains 12 residues. V lost 2 bases to trimming and J lost 13 bases, with 15 bases between them. CDR1 SGHRS and CDR2 YFSETQ come from the germline V gene. CDR3 in amino acids: CASSFGSGLITF. The CDR3 coding sequence is TGCGCCAGCAGCTTTGGGTCGGGTCTAATCACCTTC.

This clonotype has more than one count but fewer than ten. The CDR3 protein is CASRYWQGSNYGYTF. The CDR3 DNA reads TGTGCCAGCAGATATTGGCAGGGAAGCAACTATGGCTACACCTTC. The V gene is TRBV5-4, the J gene TRBJ1-2; D is possibly TRBD1 (5 bases). CDR1 SGHNT and CDR2 YYREEE come from the germline V gene (reference sequence). The V gene lost 5 bases and the J gene lost 2 bases, with 16 bases spanning the gap. The CDR3 runs 15 residues.

This clonotype was observed at least ten times. The chain recombines TRBV25-1 with TRBJ2-7, with D hard to call. V was trimmed by 3 bases and J by 3 bases, leaving 6 bases between them. From germline, CDR1 is MGHDK and CDR2 SYGVNS. This CDR3 has 12 residues. The CDR3 sequence: CASSDGFYEQYF. The CDR3 nucleotides read TGTGCCAGCAGTGACGGCTTCTACGAGCAGTACTTC.

This clonotype has at least ten counts. The chain is built from TRBV5-1 and TRBJ2-1; possible D gene TRBD2, 5 bases. CDR1 and CDR2 from the germline V gene are SGHRS and YFSETQ. V was trimmed by 3 bases and J by 0 bases, leaving 10 bases between them. This CDR3 has 15 amino acids. The CDR3 bases are TGCGCCAGCAGCTCGGACGGAGGCTCCTACAATGAGCAGTTCTTC. Translating gives CASSSDGGSYNEQFF.

To note about this clonotype: This may be a read error, as it is one base from a much larger clone. The chain is built from TRBV5-1 and TRBJ2-7; 11 bases align to TRBD2. J gave up 10 bases and V 0 bases, and 15 bases lay outside the gene matches. The CDR3 totals 17 residues. CDR1 SGHRS and CDR2 YFSETQ come from the germline V gene. The CDR3 is CASSLGLGLADFGDQYF. CDR3 coding DNA: TGCGCCAGCAGCTTGGGACTGGGACTAGCGGACTTTGGGGACCAGTACTTC.

A few counts support this clonotype. CDR3 residues: CASSASGTSFVNEQFF. For the CDR3, the DNA is TGTGCCAGCAGCGCCTCCGGGACTAGTTTTGTCAATGAGCAGTTCTTC. The chain recombines TRBV5-5 with TRBJ2-1; 8 positions agree with TRBD2. The CDR3 is 16 residues long. The ends lost 4 bases at V and 6 bases at J; junction bases unmatched: 12. Germline CDR1 reads SGHKS; CDR2 reads YYEKEE (reference sequence).

This clonotype was recorded at least ten times. This chain uses TRBV4-2 with TRBJ2-1, with TRBD1 identical over 9 bases. J lost 5 bases, V lost 4 bases, and 9 bases had no gene match. Germline assignment: CDR1 LGHNA and CDR2 YNFKEQ. The CDR3 runs to 16 residues. CDR3 sequence (DNA): TGTGCCAGCAGCCTGGACTCGGGGACAGGGAACAATGAGCAGTTCTTC. As protein: CASSLDSGTGNNEQFF.

There are a few counts of this clonotype. The J gene is TRBJ2-5, the V gene TRBV7-2, with D perhaps TRBD1 or TRBD2 (5 bases each). Germline assignment: CDR1 SGHTA and CDR2 FQGNSA. The CDR3 length is 16 residues. The V gene lost 2 bases and the J gene lost 4 bases, with 17 bases spanning the gap. CDR3 nucleotide sequence: TGTGCCAGCAGCTTATGGGGCGGGCTGGGCGGAGAGACCCAGTACTTC. Its translation: CASSLWGGLGGETQYF. The variable domain in full, completed from reference TRBV7-2 and TRBJ2-5, reads GAGVSQSPSNKVTEKGKDVELRCDPISGHTALYWYRQSLGQGLEFLIYFQGNSAPDKSGLPSDRFSAERTGGSVSTLTIQRTQQEDSAVYLCASSLWGGLGGETQYFGPGTRLLVL.

Comments on this clonotype: Just one base apart from a much larger clone, this may be a read error. The CDR3 carries no conserved terminal phenylalanine or tryptophan, so it likely arises from a read error. This sequence joins TRBV5-1 and TRBJ1-1; no definite D call. V lost 4 bases, J lost 0 bases, and 10 bases lay in between. This CDR3 comprises 14 residues. The germline CDR1 and CDR2 sequences are SGHRS and YFSETQ. CDR3 bases: TGCGCCAGCAGCCCCAACACAGTGAACACTGAAGCTTTCTGT. As protein: CASSPNTVNTEAFC.

Ten or more counts support this clonotype. This sequence joins TRBV2 and TRBJ2-5, with D perhaps matching TRBD2 (6 bases). The V end lost 5 bases, the J end lost 2 bases, and 18 bases lay between the germline ends. The length of the CDR3 is 16 residues. Per the germline V gene, CDR1 is SNHLY and CDR2 is FYNNEI. The CDR3 DNA is TGTGCCAGCAGTAATTCCGGAGGGGCAGGGCAAGAGACCCAGTACTTC. Protein: CASSNSGGAGQETQYF.

This clonotype was recorded at least ten times. The V gene is TRBV27, the J gene TRBJ2-5; 11 bases map to TRBD2. The J segment lost 1 base and the V segment lost 7 bases, leaving 8 bases of the junction unmatched. This CDR3 has 16 residues. Germline-derived CDR1 and CDR2 are MNHEY and SMNVEV (reference sequence). The CDR3 DNA reads TGTGCCAGCAAGGGTAGCGGGAGGGCCCGCCAAGAGACCCAGTACTTC. Its protein is CASKGSGRARQETQYF.

This clonotype appeared many times. The J gene is TRBJ1-4, the V gene TRBV20-1, with no clear D. The germline V gene encodes CDR1 DFQATT and CDR2 SNEGSKA (reference sequence). Trimming removed 0 bases at V and 7 bases at J, with 6 bases between. The CDR3 has 12 residues. CDR3 nucleotides: TGCAGTGCTAGAGAAAGCAGTGAAAAACTGTTTTTT. Translation: CSARESSEKLFF.

This clonotype has ten or more counts. The CDR3: CASSYRQGENTEAFF. The CDR3 DNA sequence: TGTGCCAGCAGTTACCGACAGGGGGAGAACACTGAAGCTTTCTTT. The V and J genes are TRBV2 and TRBJ1-1, with 9 bases identical to TRBD1. CDR3 size: 15 residues. V gave up 5 bases and J gave up 1 base; unmatched junction bases: 5. CDR1 is SNHLY and CDR2 is FYNNEI in the germline V gene.

This clonotype occurred many times. This rearrangement joins TRBV20-1 to TRBJ2-5; 7 bases fit TRBD2. CDR1 and CDR2 (germline): DFQATT, SNEGSKA (reference sequence). This CDR3 is built from 12 residues. This CDR3 reads CSGAGAGETQYF. CDR3 DNA sequence: TGCAGCGGCGCGGGAGCAGGAGAGACCCAGTACTTC.

This clonotype was found many times. V and J are TRBV3-1 and TRBJ1-5; D call uncertain. The germline V gene has CDR1 LGHDT and CDR2 YNNKEL (reference sequence). Trimming pared 0 bases from V and 3 bases from J, leaving 15 bases between. The CDR3 covers 17 residues. In nucleotides, the CDR3 is TGTGCCAGCAGCCAAGACCCCCCGGGTTGGGACAATCAGCCCCAGCATTTT. The encoded protein is CASSQDPPGWDNQPQHF. The whole variable domain, remainder taken from reference TRBV3-1 and TRBJ1-5, is DTAVSQTPKYLVTQMGNDKSIKCEQNLGHDTMYWYKQDSKKFLKIMFSYNNKELIINETVPNRFSPKSPDKAHLNLHINSLELGDSAVYFCASSQDPPGWDNQPQHFGDGTRLSIL.

This clonotype appeared many times. The CDR3 region has the DNA TGTGCCATCAGTGAGTCAGTTGGGGTGACAGGTCAGCCCCAGCATTTT. This translates into CAISESVGVTGQPQHF. The gene calls are TRBV10-3 and TRBJ1-5; TRBD1 is a possible D gene (6 bases). CDR1 ENHRY and CDR2 SYGVKD come from the germline V gene. The CDR3 totals 16 residues. The V end lost 0 bases, the J end lost 6 bases, and 15 bases lay between the germline ends.

This clonotype was observed a handful of times. The chain uses TRBV7-9 and TRBJ2-1, with no clear D. Trimming stripped 1 base from V and 7 bases from J, with 20 bases between. This CDR3 comprises 17 residues. Looked up from germline, CDR1 is SEHNR and CDR2 is FQNEAQ (reference sequence). CDR3 in DNA: TGTGCCAGCAGCTTAGAGGCATTTCTAGTATCGGCTAATGAGCAGTTCTTC. Translated, it gives CASSLEAFLVSANEQFF. Full variable domain (outside the CDR3, taken from reference TRBV7-9 and TRBJ2-1): DTGVSQNPRHKITKRGQNVTFRCDPISEHNRLYWYRQTLGQGPEFLTYFQNEAQLEKSRLLSDRFSAERPKGSFSTLEIQRTEQGDSAMYLCASSLEAFLVSANEQFFGPGTRLTVL.

This chain joins TRBV11-2 and TRBJ1-3; 8 bases line up with TRBD1. The ends lost 7 bases at V and 4 bases at J; junction bases unmatched: 3. The CDR3 spans 13 residues. Per germline, CDR1 SGHAT and CDR2 FQNNGV. In nucleotides, the CDR3 is TGTGCCAGCAAGACAGGGGACGGAAACACCATATATTTT. It yields the protein CASKTGDGNTIYF.

There are many counts of this clonotype. CDR3 in amino acids: CASSVKIGTSGQETQYF. The CDR3 DNA sequence: TGTGCCAGCAGTGTAAAAATCGGGACTAGCGGCCAAGAGACCCAGTACTTC. This sequence joins TRBV2 and TRBJ2-5, with 11 bases fitting TRBD2. Germline CDR1 is SNHLY and CDR2 is FYNNEI. CDR3 size: 17 residues. V gave up 4 bases and J gave up 1 base; unmatched junction bases: 8.

This clonotype was counted many times. The chain carries TRBV27 and TRBJ2-7, with TRBD1 matching over 8 bases. V shed 6 bases, J shed 5 bases, and the junction held 9 bases outside the gene matches. The CDR3 extends over 14 amino acids. The V gene's germline CDR1 is MNHEY and CDR2 SMNVEV (reference sequence). The CDR3 loop is CASSSRGREDEQYF. The CDR3 DNA sequence: TGTGCCAGCAGCTCCAGGGGGCGAGAAGACGAGCAGTACTTC.

This clonotype was found many times. The J gene is TRBJ2-3, the V gene TRBV10-1; D is uncertain. Germline CDR1 reads WNHNN; CDR2 reads SYGVQD (reference sequence). The CDR3 consists of 12 residues. V was cut by 3 bases and J by 6 bases, with 7 bases left in between. This chain's CDR3 is CASSDLGDTQYF. CDR3 sequence (DNA): TGCGCCAGCAGTGATTTGGGGGATACGCAGTATTTT.

This clonotype was detected ten times or more. The J gene is TRBJ2-2, the V gene TRBV5-6; TRBD1 matches 7 bases. The CDR3 sequence is 15 residues long. Germline values: CDR1 SGHDT, CDR2 YYEEEE. Trimming removed 2 bases from V and 3 bases from J; junction bases left unmatched: 4. This CDR3 reads CASSLTGEYTGELFF. The CDR3 bases are TGTGCCAGCAGCTTAACAGGGGAGTACACCGGGGAGCTGTTTTTT. The variable domain in full, completed from reference TRBV5-6 and TRBJ2-2, reads DAGVTQSPTHLIKTRGQQVTLRCSPKSGHDTVSWYQQALGQGPQFIFQYYEEEERQRGNFPDRFSGHQFPNYSSELNVNALLLGDSALYLCASSLTGEYTGELFFGEGSRLTVL.

In this sample, this clonotype turned up many times. The chain has TRBV7-8 and TRBJ1-1; TRBD1 might be the D (6 bases). Between the trimmed V and J ends, which lost 5 bases and 6 bases, there was a span of 13 bases. This CDR3 spans 13 amino acids. Germline V gene lookup returns CDR1 SGHVS and CDR2 FQNEAQ. CDR3 residues: CASSARTVSEAFF. CDR3 nucleotides: TGTGCCAGCAGCGCCAGGACAGTATCTGAAGCTTTCTTT.

Ten or more counts support this clonotype. The chain uses TRBV14 and TRBJ1-1; D call uncertain. Trimming removed 3 bases from V and 1 base from J, with 6 bases in between. The CDR3 runs to 13 residues. The germline V gene has CDR1 SGHDN and CDR2 FVKESK. The CDR3 loop is CASSQTQNTEAFF. In DNA form, the CDR3 reads TGTGCCAGCAGCCAGACACAGAACACTGAAGCTTTCTTT. The full variable domain, with the rest looked up from reference TRBV14 and TRBJ1-1, is EAGVTQFPSHSVIEKGQTVTLRCDPISGHDNLYWYRRVMGKEIKFLLHFVKESKQDESGMPNNRFLAERTGGTYSTLKVQPAELEDSGVYFCASSQTQNTEAFFGQGTRLTVV.